This passage covers 18 T cell receptor beta chains from one sample sequenced in a study of T cell repertoires in cytomegalovirus infection. TCRdb used MiXCR to reprocess the reads, holding one entry per CDR3 protein. The table records approximately 170,000 distinct CDR3 sequences, about 15% of them present only once. The sequenced sample was CD8+ T cells from PBMCs. These receptors were obtained from a human donor in good health (CMV status not recorded). Some clones in this sample may be carry-over from other donors' samples.

The chain has TRBV12-3 or TRBV12-4 and TRBJ1-2; 9 nucleotides match TRBD1. V shed 7 bases, J shed 7 bases, and the junction held 7 bases outside the gene matches. The CDR3 has 13 amino acids. CDR3 in DNA: TGTGCCAGCACCACGGACAGGGGAGGTGGCTACACCTTC. Its protein is CASTTDRGGGYTF.

V gene TRBV27 combines with J gene TRBJ2-4, with D possibly being TRBD1 or TRBD2 (5 bases each). CDR1 MNHEY and CDR2 SMNVEV come from the germline V gene (reference sequence). Trimming left V 3 bases short and J 0 bases short, with 9 bases between. This CDR3 comprises 15 residues. CDR3 DNA: TGTGCCAGCAGTTTTTCTGGGGGAGCCAAAAACATTCAGTACTTC. Its translation: CASSFSGGAKNIQYF.

This clonotype showed up just a few times. The chain has TRBV28 and TRBJ2-1; D is perhaps TRBD2 (6 bases). The CDR3 has 16 residues. The V gene lost 1 base and the J gene lost 9 bases, with 19 bases spanning the gap. CDR1 and CDR2 (germline): MDHEN, SYDVKM. The CDR3 coding sequence is TGTGCCAGCAGTTTATCCGCGAGTGGGGGGTTCGGTGAGCAGTTCTTC. The encoded protein is CASSLSASGGFGEQFF.

This clonotype was observed a handful of times. V is TRBV7-9 and J is TRBJ2-5, with no clear D. CDR3 length: 15 residues. V gave up 5 bases and J gave up 3 bases, with 16 bases separating them. Germline CDR1 and CDR2: SEHNR and FQNEAQ (reference sequence). The CDR3 protein is CASSLPRIEEETQYF. The CDR3 DNA is TGTGCCAGCAGCCTGCCGAGGATTGAAGAAGAGACCCAGTACTTC.

This clonotype appeared many times. This chain links TRBV7-9 with TRBJ2-1; TRBD2 aligns across 8 bases. With V trimmed by 2 bases and J by 3 bases, 3 bases remained unmatched. The CDR3 consists of 15 residues. Germline CDR1 and CDR2: SEHNR and FQNEAQ (reference sequence). The CDR3 loop reads CASSLSLAGYNEQFF. The CDR3 DNA is TGTGCCAGCAGCTTAAGCCTAGCGGGCTACAATGAGCAGTTCTTC.

This clonotype turned up a few times. CDR3 nucleotide sequence: TGTGCCAGCAGTTTCGGAGTTGAGACCCAGTACTTC. It encodes CASSFGVETQYF. J is TRBJ2-5 and V is TRBV6-2 or TRBV6-3, with unresolved D. V was trimmed by 4 bases and J by 5 bases, leaving 8 bases between them. The CDR3 spans 12 residues. Germline CDR1 reads MNHEY; CDR2 reads SVGEGT.

This clonotype has at least ten counts. As DNA, the CDR3 is TGTGCCAGCAGTTTTGCGGGGGCTTCCTACGAGCAGTACTTC. The encoded protein is CASSFAGASYEQYF. The chain uses TRBV12-3 or TRBV12-4 and TRBJ2-7; D might be TRBD2 (7 bases). The V end lost 3 bases, the J end lost 1 base, and 10 bases lay between the germline ends. This CDR3 has 14 residues.

This clonotype came up a few times. V and J are TRBV7-9 and TRBJ1-4; no clear D gene. The V end was cut by 11 bases, the J end by 7 bases, with 17 bases between. The CDR3 extends over 13 amino acids. Germline V gene sequence: CDR1 SEHNR, CDR2 FQNEAQ (reference sequence). Here the CDR3 DNA reads TGTGCCGGAAGAGCGGCAGGCAGTGAAAAACTGTTTTTT. This gives the protein CAGRAAGSEKLFF. Filled out from reference TRBV7-9 and TRBJ1-4, the complete variable domain reads DTGVSQNPRHKITKRGQNVTFRCDPISEHNRLYWYRQTLGQGPEFLTYFQNEAQLEKSRLLSDRFSAERPKGSFSTLEIQRTEQGDSAMYLCAGRAAGSEKLFFGSGTQLSVL.

This clonotype was seen a few times. This chain joins TRBV7-9 and TRBJ2-5, with TRBD1 matching 7 bases. This CDR3 region has 13 residues. J lost 1 base, V lost 6 bases, and 2 bases had no gene match. Per germline, CDR1 SEHNR and CDR2 FQNEAQ (reference sequence). The CDR3 is CASSRTGQETQYF. As DNA, the CDR3 is TGTGCCAGCAGTAGGACAGGCCAAGAGACCCAGTACTTC.

In this sample, this clonotype turned up a few times. The V and J genes are TRBV7-2 and TRBJ2-1, with D possibly TRBD2 on 5 matching bases. Trimming took 5 bases from V and 6 from J, leaving 14 bases between them. This CDR3 comprises 14 residues. CDR1 is SGHTA, CDR2 FQGNSA, per germline. The CDR3 loop is CASSPPQLVNEQFF. CDR3 nucleotide sequence: TGTGCCAGCAGCCCACCCCAACTAGTCAATGAGCAGTTCTTC.

This clonotype has more than one count but fewer than ten. This rearrangement joins TRBV6-2 or TRBV6-3 to TRBJ2-7; no firm D call. This CDR3 has 12 residues. Germline V CDR1 and CDR2: MNHEY, SVGEGT. Trimming shortened V by 5 bases and J by 3 bases, and 8 bases separated the two germline ends. CDR3 nucleotide sequence: TGTGCCAGCAGTAGAGACTTCTACGAGCAGTACTTC. Protein product: CASSRDFYEQYF.

The chain uses TRBV7-2 and TRBJ2-1, with 8 bases that match TRBD2. CDR1 and CDR2 (germline): SGHTA, FQGNSA. CDR3 length equals 16 residues. Trimming cost V 2 bases and J 0 bases; bases outside gene matches: 3. The CDR3 spells CASSLRLAGSYNEQFF. CDR3 DNA sequence: TGTGCCAGCAGCTTACGGCTAGCGGGCTCCTACAATGAGCAGTTCTTC.

The chain combines TRBV14 with TRBJ1-5; D is undetermined. The CDR3 length is 15 residues. Trimming cost V 1 base and J 6 bases, with 13 bases left between them. Germline values: CDR1 SGHDN, CDR2 FVKESK. CDR3 loop: CASSQGTIKIQPQHF. The CDR3 region has the DNA TGTGCCAGCAGCCAAGGGACCATAAAAATTCAGCCCCAGCATTTT.

The table lists this clonotype with many counts. The chain couples TRBV7-8 to TRBJ2-1; 7 positions agree with TRBD2. The V gene end was trimmed by 2 bases and the J gene end by 3 bases; junction bases not matched to a gene: 4. The CDR3 is made up of 15 amino acids. The germline CDR1 and CDR2 sequences are SGHVS and FQNEAQ. The CDR3 loop reads CASSLIGTNYNEQFF. In DNA, the CDR3 is TGTGCCAGCAGCTTAATAGGGACTAACTACAATGAGCAGTTCTTC.

The sample holds a few counts of this clonotype. The chain joins TRBV7-9 to TRBJ2-5; TRBD2 agrees at 15 bases. Germline V gene data show CDR1 as SEHNR and CDR2 as FQNEAQ (reference sequence). The CDR3 extends over 16 amino acids. V trimming: 5 bases; J trimming: 2 bases; junction bases outside the gene matches: 3. CDR3 bases: TGTGCCAGCAGCCGGACTAGCGGGGGGGATCAAGAGACCCAGTACTTC. Residues: CASSRTSGGDQETQYF.

The chain links TRBV7-6 to TRBJ1-3; D remains ambiguous. V was cut by 5 bases and J by 0 bases, with 11 bases left in between. Germline values: CDR1 SGHVS, CDR2 FNYEAQ. The CDR3 sequence is 15 residues long. The CDR3 DNA reads TGTGCCAGCAGCCCCTACGGGGACTCTGGAAACACCATATATTTT. Its translation: CASSPYGDSGNTIYF.

J is TRBJ2-7 and V is TRBV28, with TRBD2 matching 10 bases. V gave up 5 bases and J gave up 4 bases; unmatched junction bases: 8. CDR1 MDHEN and CDR2 SYDVKM come from the germline V gene. The CDR3 has 15 amino acids. The CDR3 nucleotides are TGTGCCAGCAGTATACTAGCGGGGAATCATTACGAGCAGTACTTC. Protein product: CASSILAGNHYEQYF.

The chain joins TRBV2 to TRBJ2-3; D remains unclear. Germline-derived CDR1 and CDR2 are SNHLY and FYNNEI. The CDR3 sequence is 10 residues long. The V end lost 9 bases, the J end lost 4 bases, and 5 bases lay between the germline ends. This chain's CDR3 is CARRSDTQYF. In DNA form, the CDR3 reads TGTGCCAGACGCTCAGATACGCAGTATTTT.